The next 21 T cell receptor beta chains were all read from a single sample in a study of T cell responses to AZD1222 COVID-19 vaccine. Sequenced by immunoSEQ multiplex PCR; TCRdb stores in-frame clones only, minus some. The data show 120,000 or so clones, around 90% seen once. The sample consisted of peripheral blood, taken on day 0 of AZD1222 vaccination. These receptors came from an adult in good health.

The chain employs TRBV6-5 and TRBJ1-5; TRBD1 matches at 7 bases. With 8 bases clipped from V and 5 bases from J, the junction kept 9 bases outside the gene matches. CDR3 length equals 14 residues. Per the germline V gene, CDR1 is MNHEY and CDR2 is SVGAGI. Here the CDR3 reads CASSDREFDQPQHF. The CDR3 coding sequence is TGTGCCAGCTCTGACAGGGAGTTCGATCAGCCCCAGCATTTT.

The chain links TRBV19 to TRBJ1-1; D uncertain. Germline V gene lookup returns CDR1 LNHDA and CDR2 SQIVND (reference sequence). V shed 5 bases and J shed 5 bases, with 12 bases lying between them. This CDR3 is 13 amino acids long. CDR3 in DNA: TGTGCCAGTAGTGGGAGTAGCCAAACTGAAGCTTTCTTT. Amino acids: CASSGSSQTEAFF.

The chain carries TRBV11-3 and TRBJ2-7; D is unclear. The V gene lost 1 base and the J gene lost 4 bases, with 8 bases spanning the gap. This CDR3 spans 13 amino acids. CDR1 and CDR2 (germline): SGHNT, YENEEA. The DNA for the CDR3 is TGTGCCAGCAGCTTAGCGGCCGGGTACGAGCAGTACTTC. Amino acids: CASSLAAGYEQYF.

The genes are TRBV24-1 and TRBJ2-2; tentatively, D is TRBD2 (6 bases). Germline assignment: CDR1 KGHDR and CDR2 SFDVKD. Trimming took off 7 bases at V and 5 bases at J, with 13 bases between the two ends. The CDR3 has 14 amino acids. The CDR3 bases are TGTGCCACCAGCCTGGGACTGGGGACCGGGGAGCTGTTTTTT. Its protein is CATSLGLGTGELFF.

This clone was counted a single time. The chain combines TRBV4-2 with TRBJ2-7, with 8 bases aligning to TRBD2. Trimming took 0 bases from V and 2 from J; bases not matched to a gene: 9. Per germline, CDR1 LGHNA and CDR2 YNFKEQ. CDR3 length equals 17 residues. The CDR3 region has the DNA TGTGCCAGCAGCCAAGATATGATCGGGGGGGGTACCTACGAGCAGTACTTC. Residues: CASSQDMIGGGTYEQYF.

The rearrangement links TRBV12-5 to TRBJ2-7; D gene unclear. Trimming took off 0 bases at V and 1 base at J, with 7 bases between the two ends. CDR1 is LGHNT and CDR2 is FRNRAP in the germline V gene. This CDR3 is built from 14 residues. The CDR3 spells CASGLVLGSYEQYF. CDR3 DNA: TGTGCTAGTGGTTTGGTATTGGGGTCCTACGAGCAGTACTTC.

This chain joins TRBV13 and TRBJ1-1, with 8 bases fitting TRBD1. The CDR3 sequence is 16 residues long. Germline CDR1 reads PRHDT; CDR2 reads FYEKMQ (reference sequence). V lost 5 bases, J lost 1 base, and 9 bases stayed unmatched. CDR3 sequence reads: CASSPGQGRRNTEAFF. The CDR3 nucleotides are TGTGCCAGCAGCCCAGGACAGGGTAGGAGGAACACTGAAGCTTTCTTT.

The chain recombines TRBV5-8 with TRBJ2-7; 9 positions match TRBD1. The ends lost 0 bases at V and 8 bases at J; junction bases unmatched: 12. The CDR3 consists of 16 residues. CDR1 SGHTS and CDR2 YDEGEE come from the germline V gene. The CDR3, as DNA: TGTGCCAGCAGCTTGGTAATCGGGACAGGGCCTACGAAGCAGTACTTC. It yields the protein CASSLVIGTGPTKQYF.

The CDR3 nucleotides are TGTGCCAGCAGTGAAGCGCGGAGGGTATGGCAGTTCTTC. It is translated as CASSEARRVWQFF. V and J are TRBV2 and TRBJ2-1, with a tentative D call TRBD2 (6 bases). The CDR3 sequence is 13 residues long. Per germline, CDR1 SNHLY and CDR2 FYNNEI. V shed 0 bases and J shed 12 bases, with 12 bases lying between them.

The CDR3 sequence: CASSIGETYYGYTF. CDR3 sequence (DNA): TGTGCCAGTAGTATAGGGGAGACATACTATGGCTACACCTTC. The chain combines TRBV19 with TRBJ1-2, with no clear D. Looked up from germline, CDR1 is LNHDA and CDR2 is SQIVND (reference sequence). CDR3 size: 14 residues. V lost 1 base to trimming and J lost 3 bases, with 9 bases between them.

CDR3 region: CASSLGTGESYEQYF. CDR3 DNA sequence: TGTGCCAGCTCCCTAGGGACAGGGGAATCCTACGAGCAGTACTTC. The chain links TRBV18 to TRBJ2-7; TRBD1 agrees at 10 bases. Germline CDR1 reads KGHSH; CDR2 reads LQKENI. The CDR3 runs to 15 residues. With 6 bases clipped from V and 1 base from J, the junction kept 6 bases outside the gene matches.

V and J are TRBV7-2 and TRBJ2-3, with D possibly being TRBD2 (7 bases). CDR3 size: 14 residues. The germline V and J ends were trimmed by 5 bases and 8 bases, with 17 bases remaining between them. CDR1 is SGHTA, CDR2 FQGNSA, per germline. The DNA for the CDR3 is TGTGCCAGCAGCACCGGGGGGCCCCGGGGTACGCAGTATTTT. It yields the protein CASSTGGPRGTQYF.

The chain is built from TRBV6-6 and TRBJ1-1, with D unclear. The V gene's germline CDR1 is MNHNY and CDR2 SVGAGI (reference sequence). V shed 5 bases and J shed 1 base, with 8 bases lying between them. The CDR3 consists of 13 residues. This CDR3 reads CASSRLQNTEAFF. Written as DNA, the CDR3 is TGTGCCAGCAGTCGCCTACAGAACACTGAAGCTTTCTTT.

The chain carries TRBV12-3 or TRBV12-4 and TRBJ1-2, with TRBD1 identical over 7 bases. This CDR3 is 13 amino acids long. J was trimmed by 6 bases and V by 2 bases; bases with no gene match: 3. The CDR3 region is CASSLRRGHGYTF. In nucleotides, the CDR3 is TGTGCCAGCAGTTTAAGGAGGGGGCATGGCTACACCTTC.

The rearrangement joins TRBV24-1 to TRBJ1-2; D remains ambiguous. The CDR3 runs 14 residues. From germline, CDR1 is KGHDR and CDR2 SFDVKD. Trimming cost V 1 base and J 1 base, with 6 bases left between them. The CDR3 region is CATSDFRINYGYTF. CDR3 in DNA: TGTGCCACCAGTGATTTTAGGATTAACTATGGCTACACCTTC.

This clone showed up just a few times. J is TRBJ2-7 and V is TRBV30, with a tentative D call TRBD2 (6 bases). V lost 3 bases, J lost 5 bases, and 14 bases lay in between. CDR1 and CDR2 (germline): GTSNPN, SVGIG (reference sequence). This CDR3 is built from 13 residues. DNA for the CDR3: TGTGCCTGGAGCCCGGGAGCCGCTAACGAGCAGTACTTC. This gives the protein CAWSPGAANEQYF.

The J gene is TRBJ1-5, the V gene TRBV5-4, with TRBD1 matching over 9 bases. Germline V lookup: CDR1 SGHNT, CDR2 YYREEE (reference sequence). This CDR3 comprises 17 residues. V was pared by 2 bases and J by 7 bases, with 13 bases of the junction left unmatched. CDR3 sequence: CASSFATPGQGGQPQHF. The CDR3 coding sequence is TGTGCCAGCAGCTTTGCCACCCCGGGACAGGGCGGGCAGCCCCAGCATTTT.

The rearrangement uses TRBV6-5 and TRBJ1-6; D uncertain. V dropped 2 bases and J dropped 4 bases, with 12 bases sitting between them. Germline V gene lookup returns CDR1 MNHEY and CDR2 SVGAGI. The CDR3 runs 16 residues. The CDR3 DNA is TGTGCCAGCAGTTACGCCCCCGGGGAGTATAATTCACCCCTCCACTTT. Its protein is CASSYAPGEYNSPLHF.

CDR3 amino acids: CASSGLAGGPTPEQYF. The CDR3 bases are TGTGCCAGCAGTGGACTAGCGGGAGGGCCGACCCCCGAGCAGTACTTC. The gene calls are TRBV9 and TRBJ2-7; TRBD2 agrees at 15 bases. The junction had 9 bases not matched to a gene; V was cut back by 5 bases and J by 6 bases. CDR1 is SGDLS and CDR2 is YYNGEE in the germline V gene. CDR3 length: 16 residues.

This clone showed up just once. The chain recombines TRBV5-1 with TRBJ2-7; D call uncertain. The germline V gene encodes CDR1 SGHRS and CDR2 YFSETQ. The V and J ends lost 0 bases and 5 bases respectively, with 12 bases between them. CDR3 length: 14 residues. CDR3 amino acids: CASSLEWTSDEQYF. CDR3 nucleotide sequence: TGCGCCAGCAGCTTGGAATGGACGTCCGACGAGCAGTACTTC.

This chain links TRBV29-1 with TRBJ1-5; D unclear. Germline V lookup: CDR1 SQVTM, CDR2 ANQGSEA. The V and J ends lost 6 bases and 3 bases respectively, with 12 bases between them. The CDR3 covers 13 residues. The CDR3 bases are TGCAGCGTGGGAACAGCACTCAATCAGCCCCAGCATTTT. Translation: CSVGTALNQPQHF.